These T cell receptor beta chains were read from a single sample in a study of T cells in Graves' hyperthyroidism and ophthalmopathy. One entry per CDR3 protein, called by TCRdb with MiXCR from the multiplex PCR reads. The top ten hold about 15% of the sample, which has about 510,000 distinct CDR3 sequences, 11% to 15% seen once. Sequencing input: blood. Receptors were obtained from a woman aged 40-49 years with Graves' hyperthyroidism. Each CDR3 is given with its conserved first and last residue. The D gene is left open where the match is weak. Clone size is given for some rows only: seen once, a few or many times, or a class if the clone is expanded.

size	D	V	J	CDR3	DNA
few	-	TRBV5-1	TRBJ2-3	CASSSPIGGLGDTQYF	TGCGCCAGCAGCTCCCCCATCGGGGGTTTGGGAGATACGCAGTATTTT
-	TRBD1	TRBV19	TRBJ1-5	CASSTDRGQIYSNQPQHF	TGTGCCAGTAGTACGGACAGGGGCCAGATCTATAGCAATCAGCCCCAGCATTTT
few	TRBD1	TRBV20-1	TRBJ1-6	CSARETGSWFSDSPLHF	TGCAGTGCTAGAGAGACAGGGAGTTGGTTCTCGGATTCACCCCTCCACTTT
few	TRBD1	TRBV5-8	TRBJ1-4	CASSPTGGGGTNEKLFF	TGTGCCAGCAGCCCGACAGGGGGCGGTGGAACTAATGAAAAACTGTTTTTT
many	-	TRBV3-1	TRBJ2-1	CASSQGNNEQFF	TGTGCCAGCAGCCAAGGGAACAATGAGCAGTTCTTC
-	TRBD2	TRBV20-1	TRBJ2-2	CSAGALAGDYTGELFF	TGCAGTGCTGGGGCCCTAGCGGGAGACTACACCGGGGAGCTGTTTTTT
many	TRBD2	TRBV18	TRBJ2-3	CASSPGTSGLADTQYF	TGTGCCAGCTCACCAGGGACTAGCGGGCTCGCAGATACGCAGTATTTT
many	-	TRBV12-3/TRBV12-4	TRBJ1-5	CASSLGFNQPQHF	TGTGCCAGCAGTTTGGGGTTCAATCAGCCCCAGCATTTT
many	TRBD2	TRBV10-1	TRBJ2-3	CASSPGLAGGGTDTQYF	TGCGCCAGCAGTCCTGGACTAGCGGGAGGGGGCACAGATACGCAGTATTTT
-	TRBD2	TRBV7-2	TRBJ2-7	CASSFEAGPYEQYF	TGTGCCAGCAGCTTCGAAGCGGGACCCTACGAGCAGTACTTC
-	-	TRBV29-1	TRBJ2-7	CSVEVRLPNSYEQYF	TGCAGCGTTGAAGTAAGGCTTCCGAACTCCTACGAGCAGTACTTC
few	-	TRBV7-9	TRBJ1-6	CASSFDGYNSPLHF	TGTGCCAGCAGCTTTGATGGATATAATTCACCCCTCCACTTT
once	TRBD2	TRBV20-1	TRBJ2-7	CSATGLAVYEQYF	TGCAGTGCTACCGGACTAGCGGTCTACGAGCAGTACTTC
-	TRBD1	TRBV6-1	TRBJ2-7	CASRKGQGAYEQYF	TGTGCCAGCAGGAAAGGACAGGGGGCCTACGAGCAGTACTTC
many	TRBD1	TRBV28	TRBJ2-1	CASSSRTGVNEQFF	TGTGCCAGCAGTTCCCGGACAGGGGTCAATGAGCAGTTCTTC
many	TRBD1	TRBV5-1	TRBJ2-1	CASSPTGITGGNYNEQFF	TGCGCCAGCAGCCCCACGGGTATAACAGGGGGCAACTACAATGAGCAGTTCTTC
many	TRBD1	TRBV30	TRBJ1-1	CAWNDAGGGAFF	TGTGCCTGGAATGATGCAGGGGGGGGAGCTTTCTTT
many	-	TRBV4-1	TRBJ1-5	CASSQDEVPQPQHF	TGCGCCAGCAGCCAAGACGAGGTCCCTCAGCCCCAGCATTTT
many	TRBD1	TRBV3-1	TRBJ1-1	CASSQQRTGTAFF	TGTGCCAGCAGCCAGCAGAGGACAGGGACAGCTTTCTTT
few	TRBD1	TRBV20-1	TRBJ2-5	CSARAGTGPWDF	TGCAGTGCTAGGGCCGGGACAGGTCCGTGGGACTTC
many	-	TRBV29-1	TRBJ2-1	CSVFDSYNEQFF	TGCAGCGTCTTTGACTCCTACAATGAGCAGTTCTTC
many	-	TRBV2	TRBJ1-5	CASSVGVQFQPQHF	TGTGCCAGCAGTGTAGGGGTACAATTTCAGCCCCAGCATTTT
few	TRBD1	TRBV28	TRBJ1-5	CASSTRDREHF	TGTGCCAGCAGTACCCGGGACAGAGAGCATTTT
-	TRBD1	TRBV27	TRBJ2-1	CASSSLGQGAYQQFF	TGTGCCAGCAGTTCTCTGGGACAGGGGGCATATCAGCAGTTCTTC